This is a list of T cell receptor beta chains from one sample in a study of PD-1 blockade in classical Hodgkin lymphoma. The assay was immunoSEQ multiplex PCR, and TCRdb's table has in-frame clones only and misses some. The repertoire consists of about 93,000 clones, with over 90% occurring once and the leading ten covering approximately 2.4%. Sequenced material: peripheral blood mononuclear cells (PBMCs), taken before the second cycle of nivolumab. The receptors stem from a human donor with classical Hodgkin lymphoma. Both conserved end residues are part of each CDR3. The D gene is left open where the match is weak. Some rows have no size entry. The others give once, few or many, or a class for an expanded clone.

J: TRBJ2-2
D: TRBD2
V: TRBV27
size: .
CDR3: CASSFLSGRAYTGELFF
DNA: TGTGCCAGCAGTTTCCTTAGCGGGAGGGCCTACACCGGGGAGCTGTTTTTT

J: TRBJ1-4
D: .
V: TRBV11-2
size: .
CDR3: CASSLGDARFQLFF
DNA: TGTGCCAGCAGCTTAGGGGACGCCCGATTTCAACTGTTTTTT

J: TRBJ2-7
D: .
V: TRBV25-1
size: .
CDR3: CASSGAAGSKQYF
DNA: TGTGCCAGCAGTGGAGCGGCGGGAAGCAAGCAGTACTTC

J: TRBJ1-2
D: TRBD1
V: TRBV7-3
size: once
CDR3: CASSSVPGQGFRYTF
DNA: TGTGCCAGCAGCTCGGTCCCGGGACAGGGATTTCGCTACACCTTC

J: TRBJ2-7
D: .
V: TRBV11-2
size: .
CDR3: CASSFATNYEQYF
DNA: TGTGCCAGCAGCTTCGCGACTAACTACGAGCAGTACTTC

J: TRBJ2-7
D: TRBD2
V: TRBV30
size: .
CDR3: CAWSLNGLAGGEQYF
DNA: TGTGCCTGGAGCCTTAACGGACTAGCGGGAGGGGAGCAGTACTTC

J: TRBJ1-5
D: TRBD1
V: TRBV2
size: .
CDR3: CASRAPGQGSNQPQHF
DNA: TGTGCCAGCAGAGCTCCGGGACAGGGTAGCAATCAGCCCCAGCATTTT

J: TRBJ2-7
D: .
V: TRBV30
size: .
CDR3: CAWTPAWWEYEQYF
DNA: TGTGCCTGGACCCCGGCGTGGTGGGAATACGAGCAGTACTTC

J: TRBJ1-3
D: .
V: TRBV7-8
size: .
CDR3: CASSSLTRTAGNTIYF
DNA: TGTGCCAGCAGCTCACTGACCCGGACAGCGGGAAACACCATATATTTT

J: TRBJ1-4
D: .
V: TRBV30
size: .
CDR3: CAWSLGSTNEKLFF
DNA: TGTGCCTGGAGTCTGGGATCAACTAATGAAAAACTGTTTTTT